The 10 T cell receptor beta chains below all came from one sample that was sequenced in a study of identifying expanded T cells in peripheral blood. Sequencing was performed with immunoSEQ multiplex PCR; in TCRdb, only in-frame clones are kept and a portion is missing. The table lists around 90,000 clones, approximately 89% of them singletons. The sequenced sample consisted of blood. The receptors were gathered from a person aged 18-70 years in good health.

CDR3 amino acids: CASSPTLTGYEQYF. Written as DNA, the CDR3 is TGCGCCAGCAGCCCAACCCTGACGGGTTACGAGCAGTACTTC. The rearrangement joins TRBV4-1 to TRBJ2-7; D not resolved. Germline assignment: CDR1 MGHRA and CDR2 YSYEKL. The V gene lost 4 bases and the J gene lost 4 bases, with 14 bases spanning the gap. The CDR3 is 14 amino acids.

The chain couples TRBV5-4 to TRBJ2-1; D possibly corresponds to TRBD1 (6 bases). The CDR3 is made up of 15 amino acids. CDR1 is SGHNT, CDR2 YYREEE, per germline (reference sequence). Trimming cost V 4 bases and J 5 bases, with 16 bases left between them. CDR3 residues: CASSPRIGQHNEQFF. The CDR3 DNA is TGTGCCAGCAGCCCTAGGATCGGACAGCACAATGAGCAGTTCTTC.

The sample holds one count of this clone. The CDR3 DNA sequence: TGTGCCAGCAGCCAAAACCTGGGGTCCTCCTACGAGCAGTACTTC. Its protein is CASSQNLGSSYEQYF. The chain uses TRBV16 and TRBJ2-7; D is unclear. CDR3 length equals 15 residues. Trimming took 2 bases from V and 0 from J, leaving 11 bases between them. CDR1 is KGHSY and CDR2 is FQNENV in the germline V gene.

This clone came up once. V and J are TRBV6-5 and TRBJ1-5; D is unclear. V was pared by 6 bases and J by 1 base, with 10 bases between. Germline assignment: CDR1 MNHEY and CDR2 SVGAGI. This CDR3 contains 14 residues. As DNA, the CDR3 is TGTGCCAGCAGGAGCGCAGGAAGCAATCAGCCCCAGCATTTT. This gives the protein CASRSAGSNQPQHF.

The chain employs TRBV5-1 and TRBJ2-7, with 7 nucleotides matching TRBD2. With 1 base clipped from V and 9 bases from J, the junction kept 10 bases outside the gene matches. Germline assignment: CDR1 SGHRS and CDR2 YFSETQ. The CDR3 covers 14 residues. The CDR3 DNA reads as TGCGCCAGCAGCTTGAAGCGGGAAGGGCGCGGGCAGTACTTC. This sequence encodes CASSLKREGRGQYF.

The chain has TRBV6-4 and TRBJ2-3; D uncertain. Trimming cost V 4 bases and J 4 bases, with 9 bases left between them. The CDR3 spans 13 residues. The germline V gene encodes CDR1 MRHNA and CDR2 SNTAGT. The DNA for the CDR3 is TGTGCCAGCAGTGGGTCCCCCGCAGATACGCAGTATTTT. Its translation is CASSGSPADTQYF.

V usage is TRBV7-3 and J usage is TRBJ2-7; D is unresolved. The germline V and J ends were trimmed by 1 base and 1 base, with 8 bases remaining between them. Germline loops: CDR1 SGHTA, CDR2 FQGTGA. This CDR3 has 14 residues. CDR3 residues: CASSLMGGSYEQYF. CDR3 in DNA: TGTGCCAGCAGCTTAATGGGTGGGTCCTACGAGCAGTACTTC.

This clone was counted only a few times. The chain employs TRBV6-1 and TRBJ2-3, with TRBD2 matching over 10 bases. The CDR3 is made up of 15 amino acids. V was clipped by 2 bases and J by 4 bases; unmatched bases: 3. Germline-derived CDR1 and CDR2 are MNHNS and SASEGT. CDR3 coding DNA: TGTGCCAGCAGTGAAAAAGCGGGGGGGCCAGATACGCAGTATTTT. Translated, it gives CASSEKAGGPDTQYF.

This clone was seen only a few times. The rearrangement joins TRBV6-6 to TRBJ2-2; D is uncertain. The V end lost 8 bases, the J end lost 6 bases, and 4 bases lay between the germline ends. The germline V gene encodes CDR1 MNHNY and CDR2 SVGAGI (reference sequence). The CDR3 extends over 10 amino acids. CDR3 in DNA: TGTGCCAGCGGCGCCGGGGAGCTGTTTTTT. Translated, it gives CASGAGELFF.

This rearrangement joins TRBV5-1 to TRBJ1-3, with 8 bases fitting TRBD1. The CDR3 extends over 15 amino acids. The germline gives CDR1 SGHRS, CDR2 YFSETQ. V shed 4 bases, J shed 8 bases, and the junction held 11 bases outside the gene matches. The CDR3 spells CASSARGQVPDTIYF. The CDR3 bases are TGCGCCAGCAGCGCTCGGGGACAGGTACCGGACACCATATATTTT.